A selection of T cell receptor beta chains follows, all from one sample in a study of shared clonotypes between healthy human individuals. Here immunoSEQ multiplex PCR was the method, and the copy in TCRdb shows in-frame clones only, minus some. The sample carries under 2,500,000 clones, 90% to 96% recorded once. The specimen was naive CD4+ T cells sorted from blood. The receptors shown here come from a man aged 18 to 30 in good health. Each CDR3 is given with its conserved first and last residue. The D gene is left open where the match is weak. Not all rows give a size; the values are once, few, many and, for expanded clones, a class.

>TRBV7-2|-|TRBJ2-7|-
TGTGCCAGCAGCTTATCGTCGCGGGACGAGCAGTACTTC
CASSLSSRDEQYF
>TRBV4-3|-|TRBJ1-1|once
TGCGCCAGCAGCCAAGAGCTACGGATGAACACTGAAGCTTTCTTT
CASSQELRMNTEAFF
>TRBV4-1|-|TRBJ1-4|once
TGCGCCAGCAGCCCAAGTCGGGGGGTGTATGAAAAACTGTTTTTT
CASSPSRGVYEKLFF
>TRBV11-2|-|TRBJ2-1|once
TGTGCCAGCAGCACCCCCGGGACGGCATACAATGAGCAGTTCTTC
CASSTPGTAYNEQFF
>TRBV10-2|-|TRBJ2-7|-
TGCGCCAGCAGTGTGTCACGGACCGCCTACGAGCAGTACTTC
CASSVSRTAYEQYF
>TRBV9|TRBD1|TRBJ1-3|-
TGTGCCAGCAGCGGACAGGGGACTCGCGGAAACACCATATATTTT
CASSGQGTRGNTIYF
>TRBV5-1|TRBD2|TRBJ2-5|-
TGCGCCAGCAGCTTGGCCGGACTAGCGACCCCCGAGACCCAGTACTTC
CASSLAGLATPETQYF
>TRBV10-3|TRBD2|TRBJ2-1|-
TGTGCCATCAGTGCGACTAGCGGGAGCGATGAGCAGTTCTTC
CAISATSGSDEQFF
>TRBV19|-|TRBJ1-3|-
TGTGCCAGTAGTCCCGCCCCAAACACCATATATTTT
CASSPAPNTIYF
>TRBV7-9|-|TRBJ2-5|-
TGTGCCAGCAGCTTAGCGCTAGTAGGGGGGGAGACCCAGTACTTC
CASSLALVGGETQYF
>TRBV11-3|TRBD1|TRBJ2-2|-
TGTGCCAGCAGCTCAGGACAGGGGGCGACCGGGGAGCTGTTTTTT
CASSSGQGATGELFF
>TRBV7-6|-|TRBJ2-7|-
TGTGCCAGCAGCTTAGCCTTGGAGGGGAAGAATGAGCAGTACTTC
CASSLALEGKNEQYF
>TRBV11-2|-|TRBJ2-1|-
TGTGCCAGCAGCTTAAAGCTGAGCGGGCTCCGTAGCTCCTACAATGAGCAGTTCTTC
CASSLKLSGLRSSYNEQFF
>TRBV6-1|-|TRBJ2-3|-
TGTGCCAGCAGTGAAAACCGACAGAGCACAGATACGCAGTATTTT
CASSENRQSTDTQYF
>TRBV20-1|-|TRBJ2-5|-
TGCAGTGCTAAGGTGCAAGAGACCCAGTACTTC
CSAKVQETQYF
>TRBV4-3|-|TRBJ2-7|-
TGCGCCAGCAGCCAAGAACCTCAGTCGGGGAGTTTTCTTTACGAGCAGTACTTC
CASSQEPQSGSFLYEQYF
>TRBV10-3|-|TRBJ1-5|-
TGTGCCATCAGTGACGGAGCAGGCGGGGGCCAGCCCCAGCATTTT
CAISDGAGGGQPQHF
>TRBV5-4|TRBD2|TRBJ2-1|-
TGTGCCAGCATAAGCGGGGGGAGCAATGAGCAGTTCTTC
CASISGGSNEQFF
>TRBV5-6|TRBD2|TRBJ2-2|-
TGTGCCAGCAGCTGGGGGAGCGGGAGAGTCGCCGGGGAGCTGTTTTTT
CASSWGSGRVAGELFF